Following are 10 T cell receptor beta chains from one sample sequenced in a study of blood T cells in healthy people across ages. Sample-barcoded 5' priming and a J-beta primer mix drove a second PCR of about 7 to 11 cycles. MiXCR, run by TCRdb on the 5' RACE reads, gives a single entry per CDR3 protein. The table records roughly 680,000 distinct CDR3 sequences, over 40% of them present only once. The sample comprised blood. The source is an elderly woman in good health.

Turning to this clonotype: A clone one base away is much larger, so this may be a read error. The V gene is TRBV6-1, the J gene TRBJ2-1; D perhaps matches TRBD1 (5 bases). The J call may not be correct, given that the DNA end is closer to TRBJ2-7. Germline V lookup: CDR1 MNHNS, CDR2 SASEGT. There are 17 residues in the CDR3. CDR3 loop: CASSEGVGPTPYNEQYF. CDR3 nucleotide sequence: TGTGCCAGCAGTGAAGGGGTGGGGCCGACTCCCTACAATGAGCAGTACTTC.

This clonotype was picked up a small number of times. The rearrangement uses TRBV6-1 and TRBJ2-7, with TRBD1 as a possible D gene (6 bases). Trimming took 11 bases from V and 2 from J, leaving 22 bases between them. This CDR3 comprises 15 residues. In germline, CDR1 is MNHNS, CDR2 SASEGT. The chain's CDR3 is CALRREGAGAYEQYF. The CDR3 DNA follows: TGTGCCTTACGCCGTGAAGGTGCAGGGGCCTACGAGCAGTACTTC.

In the case of this clonotype: This may come from a read error, since a much larger clone is one base off. The chain is built from TRBV2 and TRBJ2-7; D possibly matches TRBD1 or TRBD2 (6 bases each). Trimming stripped 7 bases from V and 2 bases from J, with 9 bases between. The CDR3 runs 12 residues. CDR1 and CDR2 (germline): SNHLY, FYNNEI. The CDR3 region is CASTRDTYEQYF. CDR3 sequence (DNA): TGTGCCAGCACGCGGGACACCTACGAGCAGTACTTC.

The chain joins TRBV7-9 to TRBJ2-3, with TRBD2 identical over 7 bases. Trimming at V came to 5 bases and at J to 3 bases, leaving 17 bases not matched to a gene. Germline lookup yields CDR1 SEHNR and CDR2 FQNEAQ (reference sequence). The CDR3 is 18 amino acids. In nucleotides, the CDR3 is TGTGCCAGCAGCCCAAGGCCAGGGCGGGGGACCAGTACAGATACGCAGTATTTT. Its protein product is CASSPRPGRGTSTDTQYF.

The V call is TRBV29-1, the J call TRBJ2-2; 10 bases are shared with TRBD2. The junction had 4 bases not matched to a gene; V was cut back by 6 bases and J by 6 bases. Germline CDR1 and CDR2: SQVTM and ANQGSEA. The CDR3 has 13 amino acids. The CDR3 loop reads CSVSLAGAGELFF. For the CDR3, the DNA is TGCAGCGTCTCTCTAGCGGGGGCCGGGGAGCTGTTTTTT.

Notes on this clonotype: A single base separates this from a much larger clone, so it may be a read error. The rearrangement uses TRBV6-2 or TRBV6-3 and TRBJ1-5; D not certain. Germline CDR1 MNHEY, CDR2 SVGEGT. The CDR3 consists of 13 residues. V lost 7 bases and J lost 2, with 9 bases in between. The CDR3 DNA reads as TGTGCCAGCAAGGGAGGTGGCAATCAGCCCCAGCATTTT. As protein: CASKGGGNQPQHF.

The chain uses TRBV7-2 and TRBJ2-3; tentatively, D is TRBD2 (5 bases). The CDR3 sequence is 13 residues long. The ends were cut back, 5 bases at V and 6 bases at J, with 12 bases in the middle. The germline CDR1 and CDR2 sequences are SGHTA and FQGNSA. The CDR3 coding sequence is TGTGCCAGCAGCATAGGAGGAGTGGATACGCAGTATTTT. It yields the protein CASSIGGVDTQYF.

V is TRBV4-2 and J is TRBJ2-3; D may be TRBD2 (5 bases). Germline V gene data show CDR1 as LGHNA and CDR2 as YNFKEQ. The CDR3 totals 15 residues. Trimming left V 1 base short and J 5 bases short, with 13 bases between. This CDR3 is CASSQGRADQDTQYF. CDR3 bases: TGTGCCAGCAGCCAAGGGCGGGCAGACCAAGATACGCAGTATTTT.

CDR3 protein: CASSRGLAGKETQYF. The CDR3 nucleotides are TGTGCCAGCAGCCGAGGACTAGCGGGGAAAGAGACCCAGTACTTC. The chain uses TRBV14 and TRBJ2-7, with TRBD2 matching 12 bases. TRBJ2-5 matches the DNA end more closely, so the J call is doubtful. The CDR3 extends over 15 amino acids. Germline values: CDR1 SGHDN, CDR2 FVKESK.

This clonotype was seen once. The V call is TRBV5-4, the J call TRBJ2-1; perhaps TRBD2 as D (6 bases). This CDR3 region has 13 residues. From germline, CDR1 is SGHNT and CDR2 YYREEE (reference sequence). Trimming took 1 base from V and 9 from J, leaving 11 bases between them. DNA of the CDR3: TGTGCCAGCAGCTTGATCTACGGGGGTGAGCAGTTCTTC. As protein: CASSLIYGGEQFF.